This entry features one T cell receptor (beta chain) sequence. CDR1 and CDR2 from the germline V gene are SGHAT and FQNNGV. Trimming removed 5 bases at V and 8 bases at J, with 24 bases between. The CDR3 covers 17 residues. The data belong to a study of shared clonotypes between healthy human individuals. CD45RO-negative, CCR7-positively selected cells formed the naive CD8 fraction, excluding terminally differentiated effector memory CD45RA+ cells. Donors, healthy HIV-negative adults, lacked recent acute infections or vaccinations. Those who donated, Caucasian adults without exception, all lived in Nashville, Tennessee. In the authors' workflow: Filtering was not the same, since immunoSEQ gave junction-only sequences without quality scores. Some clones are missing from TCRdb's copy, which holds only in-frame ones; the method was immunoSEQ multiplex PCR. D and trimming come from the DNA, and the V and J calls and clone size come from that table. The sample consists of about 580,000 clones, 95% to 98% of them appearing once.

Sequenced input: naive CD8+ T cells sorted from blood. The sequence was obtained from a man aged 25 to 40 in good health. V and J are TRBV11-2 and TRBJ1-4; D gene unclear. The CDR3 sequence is CASSGVTTKEVMEKLFF. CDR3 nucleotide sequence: TGTGCCAGCAGCGGAGTCACTACCAAAGAGGTCATGGAAAAACTGTTTTTT.